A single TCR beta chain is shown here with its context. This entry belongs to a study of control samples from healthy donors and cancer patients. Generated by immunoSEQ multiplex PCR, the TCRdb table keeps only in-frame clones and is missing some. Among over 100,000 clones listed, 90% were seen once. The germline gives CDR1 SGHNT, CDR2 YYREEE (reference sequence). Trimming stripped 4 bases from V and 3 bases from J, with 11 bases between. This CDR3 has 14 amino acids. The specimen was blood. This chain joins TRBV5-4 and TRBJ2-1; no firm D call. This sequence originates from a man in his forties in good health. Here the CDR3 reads CASSATGLYNEQFF. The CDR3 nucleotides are TGTGCCAGCAGCGCGACGGGTCTCTACAATGAGCAGTTCTTC.